This TCR beta chain was captured in a study of a mutant IDH1 vaccine in newly diagnosed glioma. Study at large: With temozolomide cycles, or 4-6 weeks after radiotherapy alone, vaccination was started. There were 62.5% males and around 38% females among treated patients, whose mean age was approximately 40 years.

Time point denoted: week 5, during vaccination. Doses of 300 ug of mutant IDH1 20-mer peptide were given with topical imiquimod. The donor cohort comprised cases of new WHO grade 3 or 4 IDH1-mutant, ATRX-lost astrocytoma. The repertoire was sequenced with immunoSEQ multiplex PCR; TCRdb's copy has only in-frame clones and lacks some. The repertoire holds roughly 28,000 clones, with more than 80% as singletons. Points from the study as a whole: Detectable vaccine-induced immune responses arose in 93.3% of patients.

Regarding this clone: Antigen specificity is unknown.

Looked up from germline, CDR1 is MNHNY and CDR2 is SVGAGI (reference sequence). This CDR3 region has 12 residues. Trimming removed 3 bases at V and 4 bases at J, with 7 bases between. This material consisted of PBMCs, taken from a glioma patient whose treatment included an IDH1 peptide vaccine. V gene TRBV6-6 combines with J gene TRBJ2-7, with unresolved D. The sequence came from a man younger than 35 with glioma. CDR3: CASSYMHYEQYF. The CDR3 DNA is TGTGCCAGCAGTTATATGCATTACGAGCAGTACTTC.